The TCR beta chain under discussion was sequenced for a study of T-cell reconstitution after alpha-beta-depleted transplantation in children. Preparation of the TCRbeta library was carried out with unique molecular identifiers. TCRdb used MiXCR to reprocess the PCR reads, holding one entry per CDR3 protein. The sample holds almost 600,000 distinct CDR3 sequences; roughly 27% are singletons and the top ten take under 45%. The V end was cut by 0 bases, the J end by 6 bases, with 6 bases between. Germline CDR1 reads SEHNR; CDR2 reads FQNEAQ (reference sequence). This CDR3 spans 13 amino acids. This chain joins TRBV7-9 and TRBJ2-1; D is ambiguous. The specimen comprised PBMCs, sampled before TCRalphabeta/CD19-depleted stem cell transplant. The receptor was derived from a boy under two years old with Wiskott-Aldrich syndrome, due to receive a stem cell transplant. CDR3 sequence reads: CASSLANSNEQFF. CDR3 DNA: TGTGCCAGCAGCTTAGCGAACAGCAATGAGCAGTTCTTC.